These 17 T cell receptor beta chains were sequenced from one sample in a study of identical twins. One entry per CDR3 protein results from TCRdb running MiXCR on the 5' RACE reads. Among about 890,000 distinct CDR3 sequences listed, 10% to 15% were seen once. The same data also went into a second study, on yellow fever vaccine responses in identical twins.

What was sequenced was PBMCs. Receptors originate from a woman under 30 in good health.

The chain couples TRBV7-8 to TRBJ2-5; 7 bases map to TRBD2. V was clipped by 7 bases and J by 0 bases; unmatched bases: 5. The CDR3 runs 14 residues. Germline lookup yields CDR1 SGHVS and CDR2 FQNEAQ. CDR3 DNA sequence: TGTGCCAGCATCTGGGGGGGGAACCAAGAGACCCAGTACTTC. Amino acids: CASIWGGNQETQYF.

The chain links TRBV6-2 or TRBV6-3 to TRBJ2-1, with D unresolved. This CDR3 region has 15 residues. CDR1 and CDR2 (germline): MNHEY, SVGEGT. V gave up 2 bases and J gave up 1 base, with 9 bases separating them. CDR3 amino acids: CASSYTNPSYNEQFF. The CDR3 region has the DNA TGTGCCAGCAGTTACACTAATCCTTCCTACAATGAGCAGTTCTTC.

This CDR3 reads CASREGVENIQYF. Written as DNA, the CDR3 is TGTGCCAGCAGAGAGGGGGTTGAGAACATTCAGTACTTC. The chain recombines TRBV27 with TRBJ2-4; D might be TRBD1 (6 bases). Germline V gene lookup returns CDR1 MNHEY and CDR2 SMNVEV (reference sequence). This CDR3 contains 13 residues. V lost 6 bases and J lost 7, with 13 bases in between.

The rearrangement joins TRBV7-9 to TRBJ2-7, with 11 bases matching TRBD2. The CDR3 consists of 14 residues. The J segment lost 4 bases and the V segment lost 5 bases, leaving 4 bases of the junction unmatched. Germline CDR1 reads SEHNR; CDR2 reads FQNEAQ (reference sequence). The CDR3 reads CASSNPSGRYEQYF. CDR3 bases: TGTGCCAGCAGCAATCCTAGCGGGAGGTACGAGCAGTACTTC.

This clonotype was counted many times. The chain joins TRBV7-9 to TRBJ1-5, with D perhaps matching TRBD1 (6 bases). The V gene lost 5 bases and the J gene lost 5 bases, with 10 bases spanning the gap. The CDR3 totals 13 residues. Germline CDR1 reads SEHNR; CDR2 reads FQNEAQ (reference sequence). This CDR3 reads CASSRGGDQPQHF. The CDR3 DNA reads as TGTGCCAGCAGCAGGGGGGGGGATCAGCCCCAGCATTTT.

As to this clonotype: A much larger clone differs by one base, so this may be a read error. The rearrangement joins TRBV6-1 to TRBJ1-1; 7 positions agree with TRBD1. The CDR3 spans 13 residues. CDR1 MNHNS and CDR2 SASEGT come from the germline V gene. The trim removed 5 bases at V and 4 bases at J, leaving 4 bases unmatched. CDR3: CASSTQGGTEAFF. In DNA, the CDR3 is TGTGCCAGCAGTACCCAGGGGGGCACTGAAGCTTTCTTT.

This clonotype was recorded many times. The chain is built from TRBV29-1 and TRBJ2-7; TRBD1 agrees at 7 bases. Losses at the gene ends were 3 bases for V and 2 bases for J; bases not matched to a gene: 4. CDR3 size: 13 residues. Germline V gene lookup returns CDR1 SQVTM and CDR2 ANQGSEA. The CDR3 bases are TGCAGCGTTGAGGACAGGCAAACCTACGAGCAGTACTTC. Amino acid sequence: CSVEDRQTYEQYF.

This clonotype was counted between two and nine times. The chain uses TRBV5-1 and TRBJ2-1; no clear D. Germline V CDR1 and CDR2: SGHRS, YFSETQ. This CDR3 has 12 amino acids. Trimming left V 0 bases short and J 8 bases short, with 6 bases between. The CDR3 region is CASSLGVYEQFF. CDR3 coding DNA: TGCGCCAGCAGCTTGGGAGTCTATGAGCAGTTCTTC. Combining the CDR3 with reference TRBV5-1 and TRBJ2-1 gives the whole variable domain KAGVTQTPRYLIKTRGQQVTLSCSPISGHRSVSWYQQTPGQGLQFLFEYFSETQRNKGNFPGRFSGRQFSNSRSEMNVSTLELGDSALYLCASSLGVYEQFFGPGTRLTVL.

This clonotype appeared a few times. V and J are TRBV18 and TRBJ2-6; tentative D call: TRBD1 (6 bases). Germline CDR1 reads KGHSH; CDR2 reads LQKENI. V lost 1 base and J 4 bases, leaving 17 bases between the germline ends. There are 18 residues in the CDR3. Here the CDR3 reads CASSPLNRVDFGANVLTF. The DNA for the CDR3 is TGTGCCAGCTCACCACTTAACAGGGTGGATTTCGGGGCCAACGTCCTGACTTTC.

This clonotype has a handful of counts. The chain combines TRBV2 with TRBJ2-2; D gene unclear. Germline CDR1 is SNHLY and CDR2 is FYNNEI. CDR3 size: 14 residues. Trimming removed 4 bases at V and 6 bases at J, with 12 bases between. The CDR3 sequence is CASSVPGVAGELFF. The CDR3 nucleotides read TGTGCCAGCAGTGTTCCTGGGGTGGCCGGGGAGCTGTTTTTT.

This clonotype was detected only a few times. This sequence joins TRBV12-3 or TRBV12-4 and TRBJ1-5, with D uncertain. Trimming took off 6 bases at V and 7 bases at J, with 13 bases between the two ends. CDR3 size: 13 residues. CDR3 sequence (DNA): TGTGCCAGCAGCCCCTTCGAGGACCAGCCCCAGCATTTT. It codes for CASSPFEDQPQHF.

Written as DNA, the CDR3 is TGTGCCAGCAGCTTTGGACCAGCCACCGGGGAGCTGTTTTTT. It codes for CASSFGPATGELFF. The rearrangement uses TRBV14 and TRBJ2-2, with unresolved D. The CDR3 is 14 residues long. V was shortened by 5 bases and J by 4 bases, with 11 bases between the two germline ends. Per the germline V gene, CDR1 is SGHDN and CDR2 is FVKESK.

The chain employs TRBV4-1 and TRBJ2-7, with D possibly being TRBD1 (6 bases). V lost 5 bases, J lost 4 bases, and 15 bases lay in between. The CDR3 has 14 amino acids. Looked up from germline, CDR1 is MGHRA and CDR2 is YSYEKL. In DNA form, the CDR3 reads TGCGCCAGCAGCAAGGGGGATAAGCCGTACGAGCAGTACTTC. It specifies CASSKGDKPYEQYF.

This clonotype was found many times. The genes are TRBV15 and TRBJ2-5, with D perhaps matching TRBD2 (6 bases). The CDR3 is made up of 15 amino acids. Germline-derived CDR1 and CDR2 are LNHNV and YYDKDF (reference sequence). Trimming removed 5 bases from V and 5 bases from J, with 18 bases in between. In nucleotides, the CDR3 is TGTGCCACCAGCGCCGAAGCAGGTGGAGGGGAGACCCAGTACTTC. It encodes CATSAEAGGGETQYF.

This clonotype occurred many times. The CDR3 DNA sequence: TGTGCCAGCAGTATCACACAGATCACCGGGGAGCTGTTTTTT. Protein: CASSITQITGELFF. J is TRBJ2-2 and V is TRBV12-3 or TRBV12-4; no definite D call. The ends were cut back, 5 bases at V and 4 bases at J, with 11 bases in the middle. This CDR3 region has 14 residues.

This clonotype has just a few counts. The J gene is TRBJ2-2, the V gene TRBV10-3; TRBD1 matches at 8 bases. Losses at the gene ends were 5 bases for V and 1 base for J; bases not matched to a gene: 6. Germline assignment: CDR1 ENHRY and CDR2 SYGVKD. The CDR3 loop spans 16 amino acids. The CDR3, as DNA: TGTGCCATCAGTCCACGGACAGGGATGAACACCGGGGAGCTGTTTTTT. This encodes CAISPRTGMNTGELFF.

The genes are TRBV9 and TRBJ2-3; D gene uncertain. The ends were cut back, 4 bases at V and 0 bases at J, with 15 bases in the middle. This CDR3 is 16 amino acids long. The germline gives CDR1 SGDLS, CDR2 YYNGEE. CDR3 in amino acids: CASSPGWGKSTDTQYF. CDR3 sequence (DNA): TGTGCCAGCAGCCCTGGGTGGGGAAAAAGCACAGATACGCAGTATTTT. Full variable domain (outside the CDR3, taken from reference TRBV9 and TRBJ2-3): DSGVTQTPKHLITATGQRVTLRCSPRSGDLSVYWYQQSLDQGLQFLIQYYNGEERAKGNILERFSAQQFPDLHSELNLSSLELGDSALYFCASSPGWGKSTDTQYFGPGTRLTVL.